This T cell receptor beta chain is drawn from a study of shared clonotypes between healthy human individuals. Regarding the study as a whole: Relative to memory subsets, naive subsets generally showed larger estimated richness. Represented diversity, genetic and exposure-history alike, was limited by few donors. Rarefaction showed that sequencing of sorted subsets was incomplete (despite large depth).

Sequencing was performed with immunoSEQ multiplex PCR; in TCRdb, only in-frame clones are kept and a portion is missing. The table shows millions of clones, with about 94% occurring only once. This clone came up once. The target antigen is unknown. CD45RO-negative CD8 cells positively selected for CCR7 made up the naive population, which excluded terminally differentiated effector memory CD45RA+ cells. Specimen: naive CD8+ T cells sorted from blood. The receptor was isolated from a man aged 18-30 years in good health.

The CDR3 nucleotides read TGTGCCTCAACGGGCCCGGACCGCTCCTACGAGCAGTACTTC. Translating gives CASTGPDRSYEQYF. V and J are TRBV7-9 and TRBJ2-7; D call uncertain. Looked up from germline, CDR1 is SEHNR and CDR2 is FQNEAQ (reference sequence). Deletions cut 11 bases from V and 0 bases from J, with 17 bases between. This CDR3 comprises 14 residues.